Below, 10 T cell receptor beta chains from the same sample are listed, as sequenced in a study of T cell responses to AZD1222 COVID-19 vaccine. Measured with immunoSEQ multiplex PCR; TCRdb has only the in-frame clones, and not every one. The sample comprises roughly 150,000 clones, 80% to 90% of which are singletons, and about 5% rests with the top ten. The material was peripheral blood, obtained on day 0 of AZD1222 vaccination. These TCRs come from an adult in good health.

The chain recombines TRBV6-5 with TRBJ2-7; TRBD2 is a possible D gene (6 bases). V lost 6 bases and J 0 bases, leaving 15 bases between the germline ends. In germline, CDR1 is MNHEY, CDR2 SVGAGI. The CDR3 has 15 amino acids. CDR3 DNA sequence: TGTGCCAGCAGAGGGACTTCAAAGGGCTCCTACGAGCAGTACTTC. Protein sequence: CASRGTSKGSYEQYF.

The chain carries TRBV13 and TRBJ2-2; 7 positions agree with TRBD1. The germline V gene has CDR1 PRHDT and CDR2 FYEKMQ (reference sequence). The trim removed 5 bases at V and 6 bases at J, leaving 12 bases unmatched. CDR3 length: 16 residues. The CDR3 sequence is CASSPTGTVEAGELFF. Written as DNA, the CDR3 is TGTGCCAGCAGCCCCACCGGGACAGTTGAGGCCGGGGAGCTGTTTTTT.

The chain couples TRBV10-1 to TRBJ2-1; D is undetermined. The length of the CDR3 is 14 residues. Per germline, CDR1 WNHNN and CDR2 SYGVQD (reference sequence). V was trimmed by 3 bases and J by 5 bases, leaving 11 bases between them. The CDR3 spells CASSDTLRDNEQFF. CDR3 in DNA: TGCGCCAGCAGTGATACGCTCCGAGACAATGAGCAGTTCTTC.

The chain employs TRBV6-4 and TRBJ1-5; 8 bases match TRBD1. Germline lookup yields CDR1 MRHNA and CDR2 SNTAGT. The length of the CDR3 is 16 residues. With 6 bases clipped from V and 6 bases from J, the junction kept 13 bases outside the gene matches. CDR3 sequence reads: CASRRTGITISQPQHF. CDR3 in DNA: TGTGCCAGCAGACGGACAGGGATTACCATCTCTCAGCCCCAGCATTTT.

V and J are TRBV7-2 and TRBJ2-2, with D tentatively TRBD1 or TRBD2 (7 bases each). V lost 2 bases, J lost 7 bases, and 11 bases lay in between. Germline V gene data show CDR1 as SGHTA and CDR2 as FQGNSA. CDR3 length: 14 residues. The CDR3 nucleotides read TGTGCCAGCAGCTTATCAGGGGGGGACGGGGAGCTGTTTTTT. Residues: CASSLSGGDGELFF. The full variable domain, completed using reference TRBV7-2 and TRBJ2-2, is GAGVSQSPSNKVTEKGKDVELRCDPISGHTALYWYRQSLGQGLEFLIYFQGNSAPDKSGLPSDRFSAERTGGSVSTLTIQRTQQEDSAVYLCASSLSGGDGELFFGEGSRLTVL.

The rearrangement uses TRBV5-1 and TRBJ2-5; possibly TRBD1 for D (6 bases). The CDR3 extends over 15 amino acids. Per germline, CDR1 SGHRS and CDR2 YFSETQ. The V and J ends lost 1 base and 2 bases respectively, with 12 bases between them. The CDR3 DNA is TGCGCCAGCAGCTTGCCCTCGGACAGTCAAGAGACCCAGTACTTC. Protein: CASSLPSDSQETQYF.

Concerning this clone itself: The same CDR3 is also encoded by other DNA sequences in this sample. J is TRBJ2-7 and V is TRBV6-5; 10 bases match TRBD1. There are 14 residues in the CDR3. The junction had 1 base not matched to a gene; V was cut back by 2 bases and J by 3 bases. Germline V gene sequence: CDR1 MNHEY, CDR2 SVGAGI. CDR3 region: CASSYRDRGYEQYF. The CDR3 DNA is TGTGCCAGCAGTTACCGGGACAGGGGCTACGAGCAGTACTTC.

J is TRBJ2-5 and V is TRBV18; weak D call: TRBD1 (6 bases). Germline CDR1 KGHSH, CDR2 LQKENI. The CDR3 length is 14 residues. Trimming took off 3 bases at V and 2 bases at J, with 10 bases between the two ends. CDR3 in amino acids: CASSPGTLQETQYF. The DNA of the CDR3 is TGTGCCAGCTCACCGGGGACACTACAAGAGACCCAGTACTTC. The complete variable domain, with remaining parts taken from reference TRBV18 and TRBJ2-5, reads NAGVMQNPRHLVRRRGQEARLRCSPMKGHSHVYWYRQLPEEGLKFMVYLQKENIIDESGMPKERFSAEFPKEGPSILRIQQVVRGDSAAYFCASSPGTLQETQYFGPGTRLLVL.

DNA for the CDR3: TGTGCCAGTAGTATGGGGAACTCTGGGGCCAACGTCCTGACTTTC. Translation gives CASSMGNSGANVLTF. The gene calls are TRBV19 and TRBJ2-6; D is uncertain. The CDR3 runs 15 residues. Trimming stripped 3 bases from V and 0 bases from J, with 6 bases between. Germline V gene data show CDR1 as LNHDA and CDR2 as SQIVND (reference sequence).

The chain joins TRBV28 to TRBJ1-4; perhaps TRBD1 as D (5 bases). V was shortened by 5 bases and J by 4 bases, with 20 bases between the two germline ends. The CDR3 runs to 17 residues. In germline, CDR1 is MDHEN, CDR2 SYDVKM. CDR3 in amino acids: CASSEQRGKRVNEKLFF. CDR3 nucleotides: TGTGCCAGCAGTGAGCAGAGGGGAAAGCGAGTTAATGAAAAACTGTTTTTT.